The rows below give T cell receptor beta chains drawn from one sample of a study of OX40 agonist ivuxolimab in advanced cancers. The method was immunoSEQ multiplex PCR; TCRdb's version includes in-frame clones alone and lacks a portion of them. The sample shows around 62,000 clones, approximately 82% of them seen only once. Sequencing was performed on CD4+ or CD8+ T cells sorted from blood, taken in a trial of the OX40 agonist ivuxolimab. The receptors originated from an adult with an advanced solid tumor such as melanoma, head and neck, liver or kidney cancer. CDR3s include the opening cysteine and the closing phenylalanine or tryptophan. D genes are given only for firm matches. Clone size is not always given. Where it is, it says once, few, many or a class for expanded clones.

D	V	size	J	DNA	CDR3
.	TRBV18	few	TRBJ1-1	TGTGCCAGCTCACCACCGCCTTTCGGACAGCAAGTCACTGAAGCTTTCTTT	CASSPPPFGQQVTEAFF
.	TRBV27	.	TRBJ1-6	TGTGCCAGCAGTTTCGACACATCACCCCTCCACTTT	CASSFDTSPLHF
.	TRBV28	.	TRBJ2-7	TGTGCCAGCAGGTCGCCGAGACAGGGGACTACCTACGAGCAGTACTTC	CASRSPRQGTTYEQYF
TRBD1	TRBV7-3	.	TRBJ2-1	TGTGCCAGCAGCTCGGGGACAGACAATGAGCAGTTCTTC	CASSSGTDNEQFF
.	TRBV9	.	TRBJ2-3	TGTGCCAGCAGCGTCATAGGGGGTGGAACAGATACGCAGTATTTT	CASSVIGGGTDTQYF
.	TRBV2	.	TRBJ1-1	TGTGCCAGCACCCTGCGGACGACATACACTGAAGCTTTCTTT	CASTLRTTYTEAFF
.	TRBV28	few	TRBJ1-5	TGTGCCAGCACCGTCTCCGGGACACCCAGGCCCCAGCATTTT	CASTVSGTPRPQHF
.	TRBV28	.	TRBJ2-3	TGTGCCAGCAGTTTATGGGAAGCCACAGATACGCAGTATTTT	CASSLWEATDTQYF
.	TRBV6-5	.	TRBJ2-7	TGTGCCAGCAGTGACGTTAACAGGGTCCACGAGCAGTACTTC	CASSDVNRVHEQYF
.	TRBV5-1	once	TRBJ1-1	TGCGCCAGCAGCTTGGACGGATTGAACACTGAAGCTTTCTTT	CASSLDGLNTEAFF
.	TRBV19	.	TRBJ2-3	TGTGCCAGTAGTAGCCCCCAGGACACAGATACGCAGTATTTT	CASSSPQDTDTQYF
TRBD2	TRBV6-5	.	TRBJ2-3	TGTGCCAGCAGTTTTATAGCGGGGAACACAGATACGCAGTATTTT	CASSFIAGNTDTQYF
TRBD1	TRBV18	.	TRBJ1-2	TGTGCCAGCTCACCATCGGAGGGGGCAAACTATGGCTACACCTTC	CASSPSEGANYGYTF
.	TRBV11-3	.	TRBJ1-1	TGTGCCAGCAGCTTACGAGCGACCGGTGAAGCTTTCTTT	CASSLRATGEAFF
.	TRBV2	.	TRBJ2-2	TGTGCCAGCCACGACAGGAACACCGGGGAGCTGTTTTTT	CASHDRNTGELFF
.	TRBV19	.	TRBJ1-1	TGTGCCAGTGAGGGCCGTCCCGAACGCGCTGAAGCTTTCTTT	CASEGRPERAEAFF
.	TRBV9	.	TRBJ2-7	TGTGCCAGCAGCGTAGGGCAGGGAAGCTTCGTCTACGAGCAGTACTTC	CASSVGQGSFVYEQYF
.	TRBV5-6	once	TRBJ2-2	TGTGCCAGCAGTTGGGACATAAACACCGGGGAGCTGTTTTTT	CASSWDINTGELFF
TRBD1	TRBV5-4	.	TRBJ2-5	TGTGCCAGCAGCCCTGGGGGGGGACAGGGAAAGACCCAGTACTTC	CASSPGGGQGKTQYF
.	TRBV5-1	.	TRBJ1-2	TGCGCCAGCAGCTCCAGGGTTAACTATGGCTACACCTTC	CASSSRVNYGYTF
.	TRBV2	few	TRBJ1-2	TGTGCCAGCAGTGAAGCGCTTCAATTAAACGTCTATGGCTACACCTTC	CASSEALQLNVYGYTF
.	TRBV15	few	TRBJ1-3	TGTGCCACCAGCAGAGATAAGGGGTCTGGAAACACCATATATTTT	CATSRDKGSGNTIYF
.	TRBV2	.	TRBJ1-6	TGTGCCAGCAGTGAAGCGTACGCGGATAATTCACCCCTCCACTTT	CASSEAYADNSPLHF
TRBD1	TRBV6-1	.	TRBJ1-6	TGTGCCAGCAGCGACAGGGGTCTGTCACCCCTCCACTTT	CASSDRGLSPLHF
.	TRBV28	.	TRBJ2-7	TGTGCCAGCAGTCTTACGGCTGTGCCGGAGCAGTACTTC	CASSLTAVPEQYF
.	TRBV2	few	TRBJ1-1	TGTGCCAGCAGTGGACCGACGGTGAACACTGAAGCTTTCTTT	CASSGPTVNTEAFF
.	TRBV2	.	TRBJ2-2	TGTGCCAGCAGTGAAGGAAGCCCCACCGGGGAGCTGTTTTTT	CASSEGSPTGELFF
.	TRBV20-1	.	TRBJ2-5	TGCAGTGCTAGGGGGGAGACCCAGTACTTC	CSARGETQYF
TRBD2	TRBV7-2	.	TRBJ2-4	TGTGCCAGCAGCTCCCGGACTAGAGTAGCCAAAAACATTCAGTACTTC	CASSSRTRVAKNIQYF
.	TRBV5-1	.	TRBJ1-5	TGCGCCAGCAGCTTGACAGGTTCTAGCAATCAGCCCCAGCATTTT	CASSLTGSSNQPQHF
.	TRBV5-8	once	TRBJ2-7	TGTGCCAGCAGCTTAGGGGACAATTCCTACGAGCAGTACTTC	CASSLGDNSYEQYF
.	TRBV2	.	TRBJ2-1	TGTGCCAGCCTCCAGGGCGCCTACAATGAGCAGTTCTTC	CASLQGAYNEQFF
.	TRBV9	.	TRBJ2-1	TGTGCCAGCAGCGTAGGGCCGGGCCCGAACTCCTACAATGAGCAGTTCTTC	CASSVGPGPNSYNEQFF
TRBD2	TRBV6-5	.	TRBJ2-3	TGTGCCAGCAGGCCAGGGACTAGCACGACAGATACGCAGTATTTT	CASRPGTSTTDTQYF
TRBD1	TRBV28	.	TRBJ1-1	TGTGCCAGCAGCCTCGACAGGGTGAGGATCAACACTGAAGCTTTCTTT	CASSLDRVRINTEAFF
TRBD1	TRBV10-3	.	TRBJ1-3	TGTGCCATCAAGCAGGGGGCTGGAAACACCATATATTTT	CAIKQGAGNTIYF
TRBD1	TRBV2	.	TRBJ1-3	TGTGCCAGCGAGTGGGACAGGGGCGACTCTGGAAACACCATATATTTT	CASEWDRGDSGNTIYF
.	TRBV7-9	few	TRBJ2-1	TGTGCCAGCAGCCCGGGCAGCAGCGGCTCCTACAATGAGCAGTTCTTC	CASSPGSSGSYNEQFF
TRBD1	TRBV6-6	.	TRBJ2-7	TGTGCCAGCAGTTACACCGAAAGACAGGGGCTCGAGCAGTACTTC	CASSYTERQGLEQYF
TRBD1	TRBV19	.	TRBJ1-1	TGTGCCAGTAGACGACAGGGAGGACCTGAAGCTTTCTTT	CASRRQGGPEAFF
.	TRBV27	.	TRBJ2-2	TGTGCCAGCAGTTTATGGGTGAACACCGGGGAGCTGTTTTTT	CASSLWVNTGELFF
.	TRBV2	.	TRBJ1-5	TGTGCCAGCAGCGGGCGTACCCTTAGCAATCAGCCCCAGCATTTT	CASSGRTLSNQPQHF
.	TRBV2	.	TRBJ2-1	TGTGCCAGCACGACAGGCGGCTACAATGAGCAGTTCTTC	CASTTGGYNEQFF
.	TRBV2	.	TRBJ2-5	TGTGCCAGCAGGTCTAGCGATGATGGGACCCAGTACTTC	CASRSSDDGTQYF
.	TRBV11-2	.	TRBJ2-2	TGTGCCAGCAGCCTCCGGGACACACTCACCGGGGAGCTGTTTTTT	CASSLRDTLTGELFF
.	TRBV11-2	.	TRBJ1-6	TGTGCCAGCAGCTTAGACAGGCAGGATAATTCACCCCTCCACTTT	CASSLDRQDNSPLHF
TRBD1	TRBV2	.	TRBJ1-5	TGTGCCAGCAGTGACAGGGGGGGCAATCAGCCCCAGCATTTT	CASSDRGGNQPQHF